The 17 T cell receptor beta chains reported below all come from one sample, sequenced in a study of shared clonotypes between healthy human individuals. The table came from immunoSEQ multiplex PCR; TCRdb's copy has only in-frame clones and leaves some out. This sample has about 1.1 million clones, with 70% to 80% found just once. Material: memory CD4+ T cells from PBMCs. Subset of the sample: CD45RA-negative fraction. Receptors originate from a man younger than 35 in good health. Some clones in this sample may be carry-over from other donors' samples.

This sequence joins TRBV5-4 and TRBJ2-7; TRBD1 aligns across 9 bases. Germline assignment: CDR1 SGHNT and CDR2 YYREEE (reference sequence). The CDR3 is 16 amino acids. V gave up 4 bases and J gave up 7 bases; unmatched junction bases: 15. The CDR3 spells CASSPGQGTSYVEQYF. CDR3 in DNA: TGTGCCAGCAGCCCTGGACAGGGGACCTCCTACGTAGAGCAGTACTTC.

This clone was picked up a small number of times. The J gene is TRBJ2-5, the V gene TRBV5-3; unclear D gene. The DNA end is more similar to TRBJ2-7, so the J call may be wrong. TRBV5-3 is classed as an ORF, of uncertain function. The CDR3 loop spans 11 amino acids. The CDR3 is CARSFRNEQYF. The CDR3 bases are TGTGCCAGAAGCTTTAGAAACGAGCAGTACTTC.

This clone was detected once. V is TRBV28 and J is TRBJ2-5, with D unclear. V was shortened by 1 base and J by 0 bases, with 9 bases between the two germline ends. The CDR3 loop spans 15 amino acids. CDR1 and CDR2 from the germline V gene are MDHEN and SYDVKM. CDR3 sequence reads: CASSLSARYQETQYF. Here the CDR3 DNA reads TGTGCCAGCAGTTTATCGGCGCGGTACCAAGAGACCCAGTACTTC.

This clone turned up a few times. The chain couples TRBV5-5 to TRBJ2-7; TRBD2 matches at 11 bases. Germline assignment: CDR1 SGHKS and CDR2 YYEKEE (reference sequence). The CDR3 runs to 15 residues. J gave up 3 bases and V 4 bases, and 6 bases lay outside the gene matches. CDR3 DNA: TGTGCCAGCAGCGGTAGGACTAGCGGGCTCTACGAGCAGTACTTC. Amino acids: CASSGRTSGLYEQYF.

As regards this clone: Other DNA variants within this sample encode the same CDR3. This chain uses TRBV28 with TRBJ1-2; D call uncertain. Germline CDR1 is MDHEN and CDR2 is SYDVKM. This CDR3 comprises 11 residues. The V and J ends lost 6 bases and 2 bases respectively, with 4 bases between them. The CDR3 DNA reads TGTGCCAGCAGCCAGAACTATGGCTACACCTTC. It encodes CASSQNYGYTF.

CDR3 DNA sequence: TGTGCCAGCAGCTCCCGACAGGGGGCAAGCTATGGCTACACCTTC. This codes for CASSSRQGASYGYTF. The J gene is TRBJ1-2, the V gene TRBV7-9; 10 nucleotides align to TRBD1. The CDR3 is made up of 15 amino acids. CDR1 is SEHNR, CDR2 FQNEAQ, per germline (reference sequence). J gave up 4 bases and V 4 bases, and 6 bases lay outside the gene matches.

Turning to this clone: Other DNA sequences of this sample code for an identical CDR3. The chain uses TRBV9 and TRBJ1-3; D remains ambiguous. Per the germline V gene, CDR1 is SGDLS and CDR2 is YYNGEE. With 0 bases removed from V and 1 base from J, the gap between germline ends came to 5 bases. The CDR3 is 14 amino acids. As DNA, the CDR3 is TGTGCCAGCAGCGTAGCCGGATCTGGAAACACCATATATTTT. The encoded protein is CASSVAGSGNTIYF.

The chain uses TRBV9 and TRBJ2-2; D is uncertain. The germline CDR1 and CDR2 sequences are SGDLS and YYNGEE. The V end was cut by 0 bases, the J end by 6 bases, with 0 bases between. This CDR3 has 11 residues. CDR3 in amino acids: CASSVAGELFF. CDR3 coding DNA: TGTGCCAGCAGCGTAGCCGGGGAGCTGTTTTTT. Complete variable domain (other parts from reference TRBV9 and TRBJ2-2): DSGVTQTPKHLITATGQRVTLRCSPRSGDLSVYWYQQSLDQGLQFLIQYYNGEERAKGNILERFSAQQFPDLHSELNLSSLELGDSALYFCASSVAGELFFGEGSRLTVL.

The chain couples TRBV29-1 to TRBJ2-3, with 14 bases matching TRBD2. V shed 6 bases, J shed 7 bases, and the junction held 15 bases outside the gene matches. Looked up from germline, CDR1 is SQVTM and CDR2 is ANQGSEA. The CDR3 extends over 17 amino acids. In DNA form, the CDR3 reads TGCAGCGTCCCTGGTGGGGGGACTAGCGGGAGTCCGAATACGCAGTATTTT. Its protein product is CSVPGGGTSGSPNTQYF.

V usage is TRBV7-2 and J usage is TRBJ1-2; D is undetermined. The CDR3 is made up of 15 amino acids. Germline V gene lookup returns CDR1 SGHTA and CDR2 FQGNSA. Trimming cost V 1 base and J 2 bases, with 11 bases left between them. The CDR3 DNA reads as TGTGCCAGCAGCTTAGTACGCGGATCGAACTATGGCTACACCTTC. Protein product: CASSLVRGSNYGYTF.

This rearrangement joins TRBV28 to TRBJ1-5; D unclear. Germline V gene sequence: CDR1 MDHEN, CDR2 SYDVKM. The CDR3 extends over 15 amino acids. The ends were cut back, 7 bases at V and 0 bases at J, with 13 bases in the middle. CDR3 sequence reads: CASISGGYSNQPQHF. The CDR3, as DNA: TGTGCCAGCATTTCAGGCGGATATAGCAATCAGCCCCAGCATTTT.

The chain recombines TRBV5-1 with TRBJ2-1; D is uncertain. Germline V gene data show CDR1 as SGHRS and CDR2 as YFSETQ. V was shortened by 3 bases and J by 5 bases, with 6 bases between the two germline ends. The CDR3 has 12 residues. The CDR3 here is CASSWADNEQFF. The CDR3 DNA reads as TGCGCCAGCAGCTGGGCAGACAATGAGCAGTTCTTC. The entire variable domain, with the rest obtained from reference TRBV5-1 and TRBJ2-1, is as follows: KAGVTQTPRYLIKTRGQQVTLSCSPISGHRSVSWYQQTPGQGLQFLFEYFSETQRNKGNFPGRFSGRQFSNSRSEMNVSTLELGDSALYLCASSWADNEQFFGPGTRLTVL.

The genes are TRBV29-1 and TRBJ1-4, with TRBD1 matching 9 bases. The CDR3 contains 15 residues. The V gene end was trimmed by 7 bases and the J gene end by 2 bases; junction bases not matched to a gene: 8. The germline V gene has CDR1 SQVTM and CDR2 ANQGSEA. CDR3 in DNA: TGCAGCGCCTCGGGACAGGGCATTACTAATGAAAAACTGTTTTTT. This codes for CSASGQGITNEKLFF.

The rearrangement links TRBV27 to TRBJ2-1; D may be TRBD2 (6 bases). V was pared by 6 bases and J by 10 bases, with 22 bases between. The CDR3 is made up of 15 amino acids. Germline CDR1 is MNHEY and CDR2 is SMNVEV (reference sequence). The CDR3, as DNA: TGTGCCAGCAGAGAATTGGGGGGTACCAATCGGGAGCAGTTCTTC. The encoded protein is CASRELGGTNREQFF.

This chain joins TRBV6-6 and TRBJ1-3; possible D gene TRBD1, 5 bases. Germline assignment: CDR1 MNHNY and CDR2 SVGAGI (reference sequence). The CDR3 has 15 amino acids. V lost 4 bases to trimming and J lost 3 bases, with 13 bases between them. The CDR3 reads CASSLEGQGGNTIYF. CDR3 DNA sequence: TGTGCCAGCAGTTTAGAAGGGCAGGGTGGAAACACCATATATTTT.

The chain recombines TRBV18 with TRBJ2-7; maybe TRBD2 (6 bases). Germline V lookup: CDR1 KGHSH, CDR2 LQKENI. The germline V and J ends were trimmed by 3 bases and 6 bases, with 12 bases remaining between them. There are 13 residues in the CDR3. The CDR3 region is CASSPLDGGEQYF. The CDR3 DNA sequence: TGTGCCAGCTCACCGTTAGACGGGGGCGAGCAGTACTTC.

V is TRBV28 and J is TRBJ1-5; 7 bases are a match to TRBD1. The CDR3 contains 15 residues. V shed 8 bases and J 0 bases; nucleotides not matched to a gene: 7. Germline lookup yields CDR1 MDHEN and CDR2 SYDVKM. The DNA for the CDR3 is TGTGCCAGCTCTGGACAGGTTAATAGCAATCAGCCCCAGCATTTT. Protein: CASSGQVNSNQPQHF. Full variable domain (missing parts from reference TRBV28 and TRBJ1-5): DVKVTQSSRYLVKRTGEKVFLECVQDMDHENMFWYRQDPGLGLRLIYFSYDVKMKEKGDIPEGYSVSREKKERFSLILESASTNQTSMYLCASSGQVNSNQPQHFGDGTRLSIL.